The 5 T cell receptor beta chains below all came from one sample that was sequenced in a study of T cell responses to AZD1222 COVID-19 vaccine. Sequencing was performed with immunoSEQ multiplex PCR; in TCRdb, only in-frame clones are kept and a portion is missing. The data contain about 160,000 clones, around 90% of them singletons. The starting material was peripheral blood, obtained on day 0 of MenACWY control vaccination. These receptors all stem from an adult in good health.

A remark on this clone: Germline is not matched at one junction end, which may reflect a read error. The chain uses TRBV6-2 or TRBV6-3 and TRBJ2-1, with D perhaps TRBD1 (6 bases). This CDR3 has 12 residues. Per the germline V gene, CDR1 is MNHEY and CDR2 is SVGEGT. The CDR3 nucleotides read TGTGCCAGCAGTCACTCACAGGGCCCCAAGTTCTTC. Translation: CASSHSQGPKFF.

This rearrangement joins TRBV24-1 to TRBJ1-4; 9 bases line up with TRBD1. There are 16 residues in the CDR3. V dropped 2 bases and J dropped 8; count of bases not matched to a gene: 8. CDR1 and CDR2 from the germline V gene are KGHDR and SFDVKD. The CDR3 DNA reads TGTGCCACCAGTGATTCGCGGACAGGGGAACGAGAAAAACTGTTTTTT. Residues: CATSDSRTGEREKLFF.

Points on this clone: The same CDR3 also results from other DNA sequences found in this sample. J is TRBJ1-1 and V is TRBV5-5, with 8 bases aligning to TRBD1. The CDR3 loop spans 14 amino acids. Looked up from germline, CDR1 is SGHKS and CDR2 is YYEKEE (reference sequence). Germline trimming cut 2 bases from V and 2 bases from J; bases unmatched to any gene: 2. The CDR3 bases are TGTGCCAGCAGCTTAGACAGGGGAAACACTGAAGCTTTCTTT. As protein: CASSLDRGNTEAFF.

The chain couples TRBV5-1 to TRBJ1-6; D is unclear. Trimming took 0 bases from V and 7 from J, leaving 5 bases between them. Germline V gene lookup returns CDR1 SGHRS and CDR2 YFSETQ. This CDR3 comprises 13 residues. For the CDR3, the DNA is TGCGCCAGCAGCTTGGACGGGAATTCACCCCTCCACTTT. It specifies CASSLDGNSPLHF.

Concerning this clone: The junction differs from germline at one of its ends, possibly a read error. The chain combines TRBV7-7 with TRBJ2-7, with TRBD2 identical over 8 bases. The CDR3 covers 15 residues. Germline V gene sequence: CDR1 SSHAT, CDR2 FNYEAQ (reference sequence). This chain's CDR3 is CASSFRAGGSYEQYF. DNA of the CDR3: TGTGCTAGCAGCTTTAGGGCGGGGGGATCCTACGAGCAGTACTTC.